These T cell receptor beta chains were read from a single sample in a study of CD8+CD57+ T cells in acquired aplastic anemia. MiXCR, run by TCRdb on the reads, gives a single entry per CDR3 protein. The sample lists over 150,000 distinct CDR3 sequences; more than 60% were seen once. What was sequenced was sorted CD4+, CD8+, or CD8+CD57+ T cells (not recorded which) from PBMCs. These receptors were taken from a human donor with aplastic anemia. Each CDR3 is given with its conserved first and last residue. D genes are given only for firm matches.

d_gene,v_gene,CDR3aa
NA,TRBV7-9,CASSLAVPSDNEQFF
NA,TRBV7-2,CASSLEVRNTEAFF
NA,TRBV20-1,CSASDTRVYEQYF
NA,TRBV7-9,CASSLSNLVYEQYF
TRBD2,TRBV4-1,CAGSQGGEGSGDTQYF
NA,TRBV7-3,CASSLTGTFNTGELFF
NA,TRBV29-1,CSVRGQIDEQYF
TRBD1,TRBV7-9,CASSLGRTGGSGYTF
TRBD1,TRBV2,CASRDRTGRETQYF
NA,TRBV7-9,CASSPLFRTGELFF
NA,TRBV25-1,CASRGGPRPDTQYF
TRBD2,TRBV10-1,CASSESRRVAGADTQYF
NA,TRBV7-6,CASSLVGGNEQYF
NA,TRBV7-9,CASSSDTAIPNYGYTF
TRBD2,TRBV2,CASSEGPLRGGNTDTQYF
TRBD1,TRBV7-3,CASSPRQGGSTDTQYF
NA,TRBV14,CASSQDWGTGNYGYTF
NA,TRBV9,CASRPREDDTDTQYF
NA,TRBV7-2,CASSLGGQASTEAFF
NA,TRBV2,CASSDSANYGYTF
NA,TRBV2,CASSFEGEKLFF
NA,TRBV7-3,CASSPWEGWSGGYTF
TRBD1,TRBV7-9,CASSQTRDRDETQYF
NA,TRBV15,CATSRDRVLYEQYF
TRBD1,TRBV7-9,CASTQAGTGGLETQYF
TRBD1,TRBV9,CASSLGTGDTGELFF
NA,TRBV24-1,CATSAGTQGVYSNQPQHF
NA,TRBV29-1,CSVEGVSSSYEQYF
NA,TRBV25-1,CASSGANSGVGNQPQHF
TRBD2,TRBV7-3,CASSLTSGFWNEQFF
TRBD2,TRBV7-2,CASSLPRGGPPKHYTDTQYF
TRBD1,TRBV5-1,CASSRDRGRGTEAFF
NA,TRBV4-1,CASSQVGSQPQHF
NA,TRBV6-5,CASSVVSPTNEKLFF
NA,TRBV7-2,CASSMGENTEAFF
NA,TRBV19,CASREQNKGSEKLVF
NA,TRBV10-2,CASSESTSGYYNEQFF
NA,TRBV18,CASSPGTVLYGYTF
TRBD1,TRBV9,CASSTRTGTEAFF
NA,TRBV20-1,CSARLQGRGGGEQYF
NA,TRBV12-3/TRBV12-4,CASSQGGGQETQYF
TRBD1,TRBV20-1,CSARDVDRGDSGYTF
TRBD1,TRBV29-1,CSVDCTGGLRSPLHF
NA,TRBV24-1,CATSETTGSNTEAFF
NA,TRBV15,CATQWRANQPQHF
NA,TRBV5-1,CASSFLQIGEQYF
TRBD1,TRBV29-1,CSDRQGGETQYF
NA,TRBV7-6,CASSLASVAGTEAFF
NA,TRBV6-5,CASSYLGGWDGYTF
NA,TRBV7-2,CASSLEVPNSPLHF